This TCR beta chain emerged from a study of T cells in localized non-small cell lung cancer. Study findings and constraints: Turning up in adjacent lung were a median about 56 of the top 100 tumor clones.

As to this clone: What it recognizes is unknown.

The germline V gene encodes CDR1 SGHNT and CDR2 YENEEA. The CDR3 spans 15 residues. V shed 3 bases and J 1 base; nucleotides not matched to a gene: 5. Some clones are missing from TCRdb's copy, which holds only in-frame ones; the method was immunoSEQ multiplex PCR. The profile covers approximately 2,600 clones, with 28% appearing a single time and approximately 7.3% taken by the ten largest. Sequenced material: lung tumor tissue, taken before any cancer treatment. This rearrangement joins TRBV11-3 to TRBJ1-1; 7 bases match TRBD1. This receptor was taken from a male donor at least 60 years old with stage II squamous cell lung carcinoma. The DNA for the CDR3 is TGTGCCAGCAGCTTGGGGACAGCTCCGAACACTGAAGCTTTCTTT. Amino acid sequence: CASSLGTAPNTEAFF.